The 8 T cell receptor beta chains in this list originate from one sample, sequenced in a study of blood T cell repertoires in COVID-19. The assay was immunoSEQ multiplex PCR, and TCRdb's table has in-frame clones only and misses some. Of fewer than 35,000 clones listed, around 87% are singletons. Sequencing was carried out using peripheral blood. Every receptor here comes from a human donor in a cohort sampled during active COVID-19. The donor label of this sample is uncertain.

V is TRBV12-3 or TRBV12-4 and J is TRBJ2-1, with TRBD1 matching 9 bases. V gave up 1 base and J gave up 8 bases; unmatched junction bases: 0. CDR3 length equals 13 residues. The CDR3 nucleotides read TGTGCCAGCAGTTTAGGACAGGGGGATGAGCAGTTCTTC. Protein: CASSLGQGDEQFF.

V usage is TRBV2 and J usage is TRBJ1-1; D possibly corresponds to TRBD1 (5 bases). The V and J ends lost 7 bases and 1 base respectively, with 16 bases between them. The germline V gene has CDR1 SNHLY and CDR2 FYNNEI. The CDR3 has 15 amino acids. In nucleotides, the CDR3 is TGTGCCAGCATGATGGGCAGGGAAGGGAACACTGAAGCTTTCTTT. Protein product: CASMMGREGNTEAFF.

This rearrangement joins TRBV9 to TRBJ2-3, with D maybe TRBD1 (6 bases). The CDR3 spans 15 residues. Between the trimmed V and J ends, which lost 0 bases and 3 bases, there was a span of 11 bases. Germline assignment: CDR1 SGDLS and CDR2 YYNGEE. CDR3 DNA: TGTGCCAGCAGCGTAGAATGGGGGCTAACAGATACGCAGTATTTT. It yields the protein CASSVEWGLTDTQYF.

This chain links TRBV19 with TRBJ1-1; D is uncertain. Germline loops: CDR1 LNHDA, CDR2 SQIVND (reference sequence). V was shortened by 0 bases and J by 3 bases, with 8 bases between the two germline ends. The CDR3 covers 14 residues. CDR3 residues: CASSIDRSHTEAFF. As DNA, the CDR3 is TGTGCCAGTAGTATAGATCGTTCCCACACTGAAGCTTTCTTT.

V usage is TRBV11-1 and J usage is TRBJ1-6, with D possibly TRBD1 on 5 matching bases. Germline V gene data show CDR1 as SGHAT and CDR2 as FQDESV (reference sequence). Trimming took off 3 bases at V and 13 bases at J, with 10 bases between the two ends. This CDR3 spans 12 amino acids. CDR3 in amino acids: CASSFRGFPLHF. In DNA form, the CDR3 reads TGTGCCAGCAGCTTTCGGGGGTTCCCCCTCCACTTT. The whole variable domain, remainder taken from reference TRBV11-1 and TRBJ1-6, is EAEVAQSPRYKITEKSQAVAFWCDPISGHATLYWYRQILGQGPELLVQFQDESVVDDSQLPKDRFSAERLKGVDSTLKIQPAELGDSAMYLCASSFRGFPLHFGNGTRLTVT.

The V call is TRBV20-1, the J call TRBJ2-1; the match to TRBD1 covers 10 bases. Germline assignment: CDR1 DFQATT and CDR2 SNEGSKA (reference sequence). The CDR3 length is 11 residues. In DNA form, the CDR3 reads TGCAGGGGGGGACAGGGGAATGAGCAGTTCTTC. It codes for CRGGQGNEQFF.

The chain is built from TRBV5-1 and TRBJ1-2; D might be TRBD1 (6 bases). The CDR3 consists of 15 residues. CDR1 is SGHRS and CDR2 is YFSETQ in the germline V gene. The V and J ends lost 5 bases and 4 bases respectively, with 18 bases between them. The CDR3 nucleotides read TGCGCCAGCAGGAATACAGGGAATGGCTTCTATGGCTACACCTTC. This gives the protein CASRNTGNGFYGYTF.

This chain links TRBV9 with TRBJ2-3; unclear D gene. Germline CDR1 and CDR2: SGDLS and YYNGEE. V was shortened by 0 bases and J by 1 base, with 12 bases between the two germline ends. The CDR3 is 16 residues long. The CDR3 protein is CASSVGASERTDTQYF. In DNA form, the CDR3 reads TGTGCCAGCAGCGTAGGGGCCTCTGAACGCACAGATACGCAGTATTTT.